Below, 6 T cell receptor beta chains from the same sample are listed, as sequenced in a study of prognosis after radiotherapy for stage I lung cancer. Amplification of the TCR beta CDR3 (from genomic DNA) was done by two-round multiplex PCR. For every TRBV and TRBJ gene, a specific primer was used in first-round PCR. TCRdb used MiXCR to reprocess the multiplex PCR reads, holding one entry per CDR3 protein. This table holds roughly 13,000 distinct CDR3 sequences, 31% found once. Sequencing used PBMCs, obtained before or after stereotactic body radiation therapy (not recorded which). These receptors came from a donor aged 50 or older with non-small cell lung cancer.

Concerning this clonotype itself: A far larger clone is one nucleotide away, so this likely arose from a read error. The chain combines TRBV6-5 with TRBJ1-6; D might be TRBD1 (5 bases). This CDR3 contains 16 residues. Per germline, CDR1 MNHEY and CDR2 SVGAGI. The V gene lost 5 bases and the J gene lost 12 bases, with 23 bases spanning the gap. Written as DNA, the CDR3 is TGTGCCAGCAGTCAATTGGCCAGTCCGGGGAGGGGACCCCTCCACTTT. This codes for CASSQLASPGRGPLHF.

The chain has TRBV11-3 and TRBJ2-3, with 7 bases that match TRBD2. This CDR3 is built from 18 residues. V was clipped by 2 bases and J by 2 bases; unmatched bases: 13. Germline values: CDR1 SGHNT, CDR2 YENEEA. The CDR3 sequence: CASSLSHGGRTITDTQYF. Written as DNA, the CDR3 is TGTGCCAGCAGCTTAAGTCACGGGGGGAGGACTATCACAGATACGCAGTATTTT. The whole variable domain, filled in from reference TRBV11-3 and TRBJ2-3, reads EAGVVQSPRYKIIEKKQPVAFWCNPISGHNTLYWYLQNLGQGPELLIRYENEEAVDDSQLPKDRFSAERLKGVDSTLKIQPAELGDSAVYLCASSLSHGGRTITDTQYFGPGTRLTVL.

This clonotype occurred many times. The chain combines TRBV2 with TRBJ2-7; D is possibly TRBD1 or TRBD2 (5 bases each). CDR3 length equals 11 residues. Germline V gene data show CDR1 as SNHLY and CDR2 as FYNNEI. V was trimmed by 7 bases and J by 4 bases, leaving 8 bases between them. The CDR3: CASIGAYEQYF. CDR3 in DNA: TGTGCCAGCATCGGGGCGTACGAGCAGTACTTC.

Many counts were recorded for this clonotype. The gene calls are TRBV28 and TRBJ2-7; 7 positions agree with TRBD1. The germline gives CDR1 MDHEN, CDR2 SYDVKM. This CDR3 comprises 15 residues. V lost 4 bases and J lost 2; bases outside the gene matches: 8. The CDR3 loop is CASSSHRTGTYEQYF. As DNA, the CDR3 is TGTGCCAGCAGTTCACACAGGACAGGAACCTACGAGCAGTACTTC.

The V gene is TRBV4-1, the J gene TRBJ2-2, with TRBD2 identical over 9 bases. The CDR3 covers 16 residues. Germline CDR1 MGHRA, CDR2 YSYEKL. Unmatched junction bases numbered 17, after V lost 1 base and J lost 17 bases. Here the CDR3 reads CASSQGLAGVPGVLFF. The CDR3 DNA follows: TGCGCCAGCAGCCAAGGGTTAGCGGGAGTTCCTGGGGTGCTTTTTTTT.

The sample holds a few counts of this clonotype. A far larger clone differs by one base, so this is likely a read error. V usage is TRBV6-5 and J usage is TRBJ1-3; D is perhaps TRBD1 (5 bases). The length of the CDR3 is 15 residues. From germline, CDR1 is MNHEY and CDR2 SVGAGI. Trimming removed 2 bases at V and 0 bases at J, with 8 bases between. The CDR3 here is CASSYGANSGNTIYF. CDR3 nucleotides: TGTGCCAGCAGTTACGGGGCCAACTCTGGAAACACCATATATTTT.